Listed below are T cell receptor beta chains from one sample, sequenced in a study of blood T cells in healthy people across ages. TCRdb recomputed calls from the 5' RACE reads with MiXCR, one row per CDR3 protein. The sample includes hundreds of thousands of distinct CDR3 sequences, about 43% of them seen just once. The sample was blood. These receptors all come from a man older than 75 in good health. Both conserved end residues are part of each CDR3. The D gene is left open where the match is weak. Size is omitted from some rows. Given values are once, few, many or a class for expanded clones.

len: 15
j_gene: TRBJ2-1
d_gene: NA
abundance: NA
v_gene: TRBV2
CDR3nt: TGTGCCAGCAGTGAACGACTCAAGAGCGTCAATGAGCAGTTCTTC
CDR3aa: CASSERLKSVNEQFF

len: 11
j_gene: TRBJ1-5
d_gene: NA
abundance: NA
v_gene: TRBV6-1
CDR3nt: TGTGCCATCAGTGAAGTGTGGCCCCAGCATTTT
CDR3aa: CAISEVWPQHF

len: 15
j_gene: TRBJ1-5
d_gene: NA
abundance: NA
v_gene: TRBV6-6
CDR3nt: TGTGCCAGCAGACGTAGGGACACCGGAGAATCAGCCCAGCATTTT
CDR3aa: CASRRRDTGESAQHF

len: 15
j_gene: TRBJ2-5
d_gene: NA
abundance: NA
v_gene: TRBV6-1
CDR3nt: TGTGCCAGCAGTGAAAGGAGACACCCGGTAGAGGCCCAGTACTTC
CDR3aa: CASSERRHPVEAQYF

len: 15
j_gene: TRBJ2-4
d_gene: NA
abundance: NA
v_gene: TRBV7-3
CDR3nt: TGTGCCAGCAGCTTATACGGGAGCTCCTACAATGAGCAGTACTTC
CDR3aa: CASSLYGSSYNEQYF

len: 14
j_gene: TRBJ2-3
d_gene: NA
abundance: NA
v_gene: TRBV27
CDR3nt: TGTGCCAGGGAGATGAGGCAAGGCGCAGATACGCAGTATTTT
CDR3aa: CAREMRQGADTQYF

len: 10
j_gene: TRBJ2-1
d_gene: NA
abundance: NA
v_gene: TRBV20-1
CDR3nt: TGCAGTGCCCTAGACAATGAGCAGTTCTTC
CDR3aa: CSALDNEQFF

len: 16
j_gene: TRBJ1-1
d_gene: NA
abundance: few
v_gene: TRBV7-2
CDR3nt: TGTGCCAGCAGCTTAGCAGGACTCCCCCGGAACACTGAAGCTTTCTTT
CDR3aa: CASSLAGLPRNTEAFF

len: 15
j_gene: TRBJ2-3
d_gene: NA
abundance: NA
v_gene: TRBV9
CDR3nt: TGTGCCAGCAGCGCAGCCCCGGGTTACACAGATACGCAGTATTTT
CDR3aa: CASSAAPGYTDTQYF

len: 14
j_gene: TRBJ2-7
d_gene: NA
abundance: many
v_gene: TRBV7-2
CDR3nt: TGTGCCAGCAGGGCCCCGGGAAGTTCCTACGAGCAGTACTTC
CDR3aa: CASRAPGSSYEQYF

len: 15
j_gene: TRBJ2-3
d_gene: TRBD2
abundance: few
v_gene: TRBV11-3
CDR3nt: TGTGCCAGCAGCTTGGGGACTACAATCACAGATACGCAGTATTTT
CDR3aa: CASSLGTTITDTQYF

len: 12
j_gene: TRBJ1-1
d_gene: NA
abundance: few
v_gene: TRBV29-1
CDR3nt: TGCAGCGTTGAAAAGGGGAACACTGAAGCTTTCTTT
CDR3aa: CSVEKGNTEAFF

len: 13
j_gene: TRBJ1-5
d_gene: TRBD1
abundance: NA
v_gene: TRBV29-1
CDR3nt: TGCAGCGGGCGACAGGGGCCCAATCAGCCCCAGCATTTT
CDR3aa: CSGRQGPNQPQHF

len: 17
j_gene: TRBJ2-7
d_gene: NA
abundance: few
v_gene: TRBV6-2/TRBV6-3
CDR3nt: TGTGCCAGCAGTTACGGGCTTAGCGGCGAAATCATCTACGAGCAGTACTTC
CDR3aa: CASSYGLSGEIIYEQYF

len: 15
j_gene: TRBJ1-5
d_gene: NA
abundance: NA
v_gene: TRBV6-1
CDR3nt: TGTGCCAGCACACTCGGGAGAAGGGGCGATCAGCCCCAGCATTTT
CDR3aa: CASTLGRRGDQPQHF

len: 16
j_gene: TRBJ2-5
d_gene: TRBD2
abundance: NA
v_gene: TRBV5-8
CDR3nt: TGTGCCAGCAGCATCGGACTAGCGGGGGGGCAGGAGACCCAGTACTTC
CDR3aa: CASSIGLAGGQETQYF

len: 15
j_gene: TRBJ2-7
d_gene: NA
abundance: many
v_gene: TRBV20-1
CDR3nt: TGCAGTGCTAGAGGGGGAGGCTATCCCTCGGTCGAGCAGTACTTC
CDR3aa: CSARGGGYPSVEQYF

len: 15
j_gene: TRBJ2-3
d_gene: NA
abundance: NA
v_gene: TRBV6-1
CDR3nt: TGTGCCAGCAGGGCCTCTAGACTCCTCACAGATACGCAGTATTTT
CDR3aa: CASRASRLLTDTQYF

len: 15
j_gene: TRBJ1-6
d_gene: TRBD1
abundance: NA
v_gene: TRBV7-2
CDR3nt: TGTGCCAGCAGCCAGCAGGGACAGGCGAATTCACCCCTCCACTTT
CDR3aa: CASSQQGQANSPLHF

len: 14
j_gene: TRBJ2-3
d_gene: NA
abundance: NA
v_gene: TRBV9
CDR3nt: TGTGCCAGCAGCGTAATTAGCTACACAGATACGCAGTATTTT
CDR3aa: CASSVISYTDTQYF

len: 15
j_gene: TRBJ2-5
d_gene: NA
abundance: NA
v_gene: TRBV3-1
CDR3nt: TGTGCCAGCAGCCAAGAACGGCCACTCCAAGAGACCCAGTACTTC
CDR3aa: CASSQERPLQETQYF

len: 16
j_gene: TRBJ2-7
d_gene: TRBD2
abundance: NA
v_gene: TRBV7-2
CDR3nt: TGTGCCAGCAGGGGACTAGCGGGGGGGACCTCCTACGAGCAGTACTTC
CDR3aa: CASRGLAGGTSYEQYF

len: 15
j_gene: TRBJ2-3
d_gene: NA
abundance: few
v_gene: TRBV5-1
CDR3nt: TGCGCCAGCAGCTTCGGGTTTCCTAGCACAGATACGCAGTATTTT
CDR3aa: CASSFGFPSTDTQYF

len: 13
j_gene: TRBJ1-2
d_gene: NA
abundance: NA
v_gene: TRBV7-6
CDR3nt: TGTGCCAGCAGCTCCCAGGGGCACTATGGCTACACCTTC
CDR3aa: CASSSQGHYGYTF

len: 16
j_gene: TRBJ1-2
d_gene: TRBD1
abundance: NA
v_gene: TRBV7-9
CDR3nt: TGTGCCAGCAGCGGACAGGATACCAATCGACATGGCGGCTACACCTTC
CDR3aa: CASSGQDTNRHGGYTF

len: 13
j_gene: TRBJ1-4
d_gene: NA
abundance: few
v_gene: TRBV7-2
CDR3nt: TGTGCCAGCAGCTCCGGATATCCCGAAAAACTGTTTTTT
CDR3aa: CASSSGYPEKLFF

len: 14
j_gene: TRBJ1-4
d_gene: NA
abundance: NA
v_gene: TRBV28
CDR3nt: TGTGCCAGCAGTTTACGGGGGTCGAATGAAAAACTGTTTTTT
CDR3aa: CASSLRGSNEKLFF

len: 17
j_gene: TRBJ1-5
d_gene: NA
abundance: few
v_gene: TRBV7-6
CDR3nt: TGTGCCAGCAGCTTATCCACTGGAGAGAGAGCTAATCAGCCCCAGCATTTT
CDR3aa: CASSLSTGERANQPQHF

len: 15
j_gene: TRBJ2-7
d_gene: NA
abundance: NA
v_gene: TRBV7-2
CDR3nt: TGTGCCAGCAGCTCAGACAGGCTGACTGGTTACGAGCAGTACTTC
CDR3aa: CASSSDRLTGYEQYF

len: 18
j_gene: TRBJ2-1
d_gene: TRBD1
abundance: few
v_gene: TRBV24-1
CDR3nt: TGTGCCACCAGTGATAACCGGGACAGGGGAATCTCCTACAATGAGCAGTTCTTC
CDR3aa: CATSDNRDRGISYNEQFF

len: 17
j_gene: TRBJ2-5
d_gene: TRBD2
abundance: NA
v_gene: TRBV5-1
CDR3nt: TGCGCCAGCAGCGGAAAAGCGACTAGCGGGGGGGCCCGTGAGCAGTACTTC
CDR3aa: CASSGKATSGGAREQYF

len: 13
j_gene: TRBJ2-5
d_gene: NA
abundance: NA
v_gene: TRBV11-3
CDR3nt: TGTGCCAGCAGCTTAGATAATTCGAATGAGCAGTACTTC
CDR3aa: CASSLDNSNEQYF

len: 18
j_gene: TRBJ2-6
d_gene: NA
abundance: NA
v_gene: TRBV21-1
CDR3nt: TGTGCCAGCAGCAAATGTCGTCGGGGAGCGCCTGGGGCCAACGTCCTGACTTTC
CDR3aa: CASSKCRRGAPGANVLTF

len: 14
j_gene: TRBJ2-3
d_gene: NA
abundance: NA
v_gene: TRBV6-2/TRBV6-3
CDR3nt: TGTGCCAGCAGTGATCCCCCGCAGGCAGATACGCAGTATTTT
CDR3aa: CASSDPPQADTQYF

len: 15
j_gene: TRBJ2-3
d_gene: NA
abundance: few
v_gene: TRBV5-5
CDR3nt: TGTGCCAGTAAACAGCGGGCCCTGGGCACAGATACGCAGTATTTT
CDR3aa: CASKQRALGTDTQYF

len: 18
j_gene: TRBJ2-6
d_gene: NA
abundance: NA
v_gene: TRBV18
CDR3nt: TGTGCCAGCTCACGTGCCCCGGGCCCGAGCTCTGGGGCCAACGTCCTGACTTTC
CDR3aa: CASSRAPGPSSGANVLTF

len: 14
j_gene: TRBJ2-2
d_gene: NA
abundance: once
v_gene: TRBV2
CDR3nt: TGTGCCAGCAGTCGGCAGGGTGTCACCGGGGAGCTGTTTTTT
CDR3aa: CASSRQGVTGELFF

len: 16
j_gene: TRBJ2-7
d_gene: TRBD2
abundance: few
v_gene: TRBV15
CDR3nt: TGTGCCACCAGCGACCCCTTAGCGGGGGGGACCTACGAGCAGTACTTC
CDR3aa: CATSDPLAGGTYEQYF

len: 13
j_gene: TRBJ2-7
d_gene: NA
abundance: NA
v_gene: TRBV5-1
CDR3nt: TGCGCCAGCAGCGTGGAGGTCTCCTACGAGCAGTACTTC
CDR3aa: CASSVEVSYEQYF

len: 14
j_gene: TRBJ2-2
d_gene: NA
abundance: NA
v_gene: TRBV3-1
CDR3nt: TGTGCCAGCAGCCCAGAACAGGGTAGCGGGGAGCTGTTTTTT
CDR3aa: CASSPEQGSGELFF

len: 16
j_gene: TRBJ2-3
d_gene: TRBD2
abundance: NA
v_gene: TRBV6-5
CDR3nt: TGTGCCAGCAGTTTCCAAAGCGGGGGGGCACAAGATACGCAGTATTTT
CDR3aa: CASSFQSGGAQDTQYF

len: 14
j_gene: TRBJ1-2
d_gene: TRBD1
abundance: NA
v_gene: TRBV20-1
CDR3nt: TGCAGTGCTTCGACAGGGGGCTGGTCTGATGGCTACACCTTC
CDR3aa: CSASTGGWSDGYTF

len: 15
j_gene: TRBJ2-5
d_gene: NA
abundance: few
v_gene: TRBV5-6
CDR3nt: TGTGCCAGCAGCCGGGTTGGGGGGACCCAAGAGACCCAGTACTTC
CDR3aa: CASSRVGGTQETQYF

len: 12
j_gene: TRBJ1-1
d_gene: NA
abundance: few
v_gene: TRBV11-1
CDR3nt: TGTGCCAGCAGCTTAGAAGGGCGAGGAGCTTTCTTT
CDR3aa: CASSLEGRGAFF

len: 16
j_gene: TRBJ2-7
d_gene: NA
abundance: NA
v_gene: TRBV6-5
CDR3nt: TGTGCCAGCAGTTACTCGACAAGGGTAGACTACAATGAGCAGTACTTC
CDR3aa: CASSYSTRVDYNEQYF